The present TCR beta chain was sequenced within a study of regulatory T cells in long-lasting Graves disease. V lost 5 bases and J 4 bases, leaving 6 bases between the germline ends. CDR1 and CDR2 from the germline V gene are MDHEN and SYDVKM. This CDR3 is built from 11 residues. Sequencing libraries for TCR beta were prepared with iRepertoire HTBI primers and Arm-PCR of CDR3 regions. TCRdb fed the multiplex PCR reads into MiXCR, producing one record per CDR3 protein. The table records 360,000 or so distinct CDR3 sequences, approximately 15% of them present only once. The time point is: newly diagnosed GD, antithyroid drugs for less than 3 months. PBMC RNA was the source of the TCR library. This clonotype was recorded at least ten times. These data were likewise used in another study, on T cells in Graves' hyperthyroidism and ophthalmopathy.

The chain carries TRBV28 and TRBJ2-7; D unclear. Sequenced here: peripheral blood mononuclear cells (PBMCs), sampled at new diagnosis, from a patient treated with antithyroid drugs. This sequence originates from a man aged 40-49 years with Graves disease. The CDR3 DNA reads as TGTGCCAGCAGTCTACAATACGAGCAGTACTTC. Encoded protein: CASSLQYEQYF.